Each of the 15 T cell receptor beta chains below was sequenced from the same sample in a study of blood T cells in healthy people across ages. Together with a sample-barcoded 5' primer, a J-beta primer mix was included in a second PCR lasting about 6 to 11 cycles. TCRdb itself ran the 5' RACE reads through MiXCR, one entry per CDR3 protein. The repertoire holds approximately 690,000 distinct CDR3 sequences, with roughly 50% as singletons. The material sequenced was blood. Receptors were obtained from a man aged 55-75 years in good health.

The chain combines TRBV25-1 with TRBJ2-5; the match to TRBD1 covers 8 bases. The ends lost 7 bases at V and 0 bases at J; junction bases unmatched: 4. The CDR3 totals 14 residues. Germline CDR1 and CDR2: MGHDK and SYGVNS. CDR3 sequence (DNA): TGTGCCAGCATGGACAGGGCCTACCAAGAGACCCAGTACTTC. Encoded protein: CASMDRAYQETQYF.

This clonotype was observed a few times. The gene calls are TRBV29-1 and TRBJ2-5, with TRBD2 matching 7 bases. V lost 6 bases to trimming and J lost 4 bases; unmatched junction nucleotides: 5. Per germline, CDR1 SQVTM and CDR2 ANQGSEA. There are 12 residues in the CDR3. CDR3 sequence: CSVAGDGETQYF. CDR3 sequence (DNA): TGCAGCGTCGCGGGGGACGGAGAGACCCAGTACTTC.

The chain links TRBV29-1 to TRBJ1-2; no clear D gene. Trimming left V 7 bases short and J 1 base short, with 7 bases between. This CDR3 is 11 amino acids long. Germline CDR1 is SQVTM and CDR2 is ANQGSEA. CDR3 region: CSADFNYGYTF. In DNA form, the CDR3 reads TGCAGCGCCGACTTTAACTATGGCTACACCTTC. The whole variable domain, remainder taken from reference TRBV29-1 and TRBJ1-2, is SAVISQKPSRDICQRGTSLTIQCQVDSQVTMMFWYRQQPGQSLTLIATANQGSEATYESGFVIDKFPISRPNLTFSTLTVSNMSPEDSSIYLCSADFNYGYTFGSGTRLTVV.

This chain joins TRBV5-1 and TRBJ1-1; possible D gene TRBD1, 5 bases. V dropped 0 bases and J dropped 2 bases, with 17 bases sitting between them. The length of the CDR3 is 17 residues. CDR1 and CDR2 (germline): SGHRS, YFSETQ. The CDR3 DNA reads TGCGCCAGCAGCTTGGGCGCCTTGGGGGGAATTAACACTGAAGCTTTCTTT. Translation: CASSLGALGGINTEAFF.

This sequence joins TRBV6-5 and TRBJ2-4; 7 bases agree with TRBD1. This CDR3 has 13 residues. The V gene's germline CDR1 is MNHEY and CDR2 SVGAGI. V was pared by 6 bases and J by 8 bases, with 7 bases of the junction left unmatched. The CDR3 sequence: CASSRTGRDIQYF. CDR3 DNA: TGTGCCAGCAGCCGGACAGGCAGGGACATTCAGTACTTC.

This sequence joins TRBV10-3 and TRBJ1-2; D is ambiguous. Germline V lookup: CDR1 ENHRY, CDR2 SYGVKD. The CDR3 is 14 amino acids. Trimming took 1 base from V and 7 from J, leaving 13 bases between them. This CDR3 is CAISELSGKGGYTF. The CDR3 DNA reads TGTGCCATCAGTGAGTTGTCCGGGAAGGGTGGCTACACCTTC.

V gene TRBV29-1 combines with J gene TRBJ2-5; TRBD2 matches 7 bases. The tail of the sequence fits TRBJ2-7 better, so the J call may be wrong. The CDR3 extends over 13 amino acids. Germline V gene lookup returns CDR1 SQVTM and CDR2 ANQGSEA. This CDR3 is CSVEAGGVYEQYF. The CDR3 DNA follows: TGCAGCGTTGAAGCTGGGGGGGTCTACGAGCAGTACTTC.

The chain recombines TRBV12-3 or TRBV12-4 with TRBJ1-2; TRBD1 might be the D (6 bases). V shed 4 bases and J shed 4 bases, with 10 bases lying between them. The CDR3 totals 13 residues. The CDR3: CASSSRQAYGYTF. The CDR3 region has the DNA TGTGCCAGCAGTTCCCGACAGGCCTATGGCTACACCTTC.

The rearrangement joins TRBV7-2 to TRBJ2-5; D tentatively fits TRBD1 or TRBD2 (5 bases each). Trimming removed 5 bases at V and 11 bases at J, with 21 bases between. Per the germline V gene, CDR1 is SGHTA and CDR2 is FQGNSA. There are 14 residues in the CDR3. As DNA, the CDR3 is TGTGCCAGCAGCCCATCGTTCCGGTCAGGGACGCAGTACTTC. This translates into CASSPSFRSGTQYF.

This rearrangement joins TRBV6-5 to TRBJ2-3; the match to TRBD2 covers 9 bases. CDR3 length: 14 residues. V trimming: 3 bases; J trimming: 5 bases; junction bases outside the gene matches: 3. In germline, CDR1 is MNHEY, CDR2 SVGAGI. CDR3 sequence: CASSYLAGRDTQYF. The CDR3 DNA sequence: TGTGCCAGCAGTTATCTAGCGGGGCGAGATACGCAGTATTTT.

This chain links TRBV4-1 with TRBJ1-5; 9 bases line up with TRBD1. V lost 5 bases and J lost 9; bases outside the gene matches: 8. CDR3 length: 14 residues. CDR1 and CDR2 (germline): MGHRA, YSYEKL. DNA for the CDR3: TGCGCCAGCAGCGCAAGACAGGGGGGACGGCCCCAGCATTTT. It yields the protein CASSARQGGRPQHF.

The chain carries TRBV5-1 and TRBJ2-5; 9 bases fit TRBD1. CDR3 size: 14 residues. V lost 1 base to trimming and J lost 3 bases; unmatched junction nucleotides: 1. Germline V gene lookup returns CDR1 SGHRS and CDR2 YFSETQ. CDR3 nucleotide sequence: TGCGCCAGCAGCTTGAGGGACAGGGAAGAGACCCAGTACTTC. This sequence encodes CASSLRDREETQYF.

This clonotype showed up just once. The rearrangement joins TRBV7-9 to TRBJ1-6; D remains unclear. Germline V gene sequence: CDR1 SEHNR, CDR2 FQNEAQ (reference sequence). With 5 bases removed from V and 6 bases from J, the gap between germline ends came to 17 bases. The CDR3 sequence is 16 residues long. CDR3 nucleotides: TGTGCCAGCAGCACCCCCGGCACAGATTTTAATTCACCCCTCCACTTT. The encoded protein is CASSTPGTDFNSPLHF.

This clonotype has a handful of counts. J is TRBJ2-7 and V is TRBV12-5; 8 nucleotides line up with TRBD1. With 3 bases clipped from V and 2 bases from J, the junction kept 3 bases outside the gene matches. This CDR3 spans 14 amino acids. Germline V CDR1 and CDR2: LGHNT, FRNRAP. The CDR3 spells CASGLKQGAYEQYF. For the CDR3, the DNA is TGTGCTAGTGGTTTAAAACAGGGGGCCTACGAGCAGTACTTC.

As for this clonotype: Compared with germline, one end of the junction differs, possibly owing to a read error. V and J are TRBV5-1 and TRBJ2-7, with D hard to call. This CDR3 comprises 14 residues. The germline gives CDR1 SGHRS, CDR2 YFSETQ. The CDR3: CASSLVVGSYERYF. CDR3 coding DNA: TGCGCCAGCAGCTTGGTGGTCGGATCCTACGAGCGGTACTTC.